Sequencing of this TCR beta chain was carried out in a study of PD-1 blockade in mismatch repair-deficient tumors. Looking at the study overall: Enrolled about 2013-2017, patients had progressing, pretreated mismatch repair-deficient cancers of 12 to 13 types. Regarding the study as a whole: Tumor-resident clones, often undetectable pretreatment in blood, expanded then contracted after pembrolizumab.

Germline V lookup: CDR1 MNHNS, CDR2 SASEGT. CDR3 length equals 16 residues. V gave up 2 bases and J gave up 0 bases; unmatched junction bases: 4. Every patient had mismatch repair deficiency by PCR or immunohistochemistry. The TCR-sequenced patients were a few responders to pembrolizumab. As regards this clone: Antigen: not known.

Profiled with immunoSEQ multiplex PCR; TCRdb holds only in-frame clones, not every one. There are about 130,000 clones in the sample; more than 70% occur only once, and over 9.5% lies in the top ten. Sequenced material: peripheral blood, taken roughly 67 weeks after starting pembrolizumab. The chain carries TRBV6-1 and TRBJ1-2; 9 nucleotides line up with TRBD1. The sequence came from an adult with mismatch repair-deficient cancer. CDR3 region: CASSELGQGPNYGYTF. The CDR3 bases are TGTGCCAGCAGTGAACTGGGACAGGGACCTAACTATGGCTACACCTTC.